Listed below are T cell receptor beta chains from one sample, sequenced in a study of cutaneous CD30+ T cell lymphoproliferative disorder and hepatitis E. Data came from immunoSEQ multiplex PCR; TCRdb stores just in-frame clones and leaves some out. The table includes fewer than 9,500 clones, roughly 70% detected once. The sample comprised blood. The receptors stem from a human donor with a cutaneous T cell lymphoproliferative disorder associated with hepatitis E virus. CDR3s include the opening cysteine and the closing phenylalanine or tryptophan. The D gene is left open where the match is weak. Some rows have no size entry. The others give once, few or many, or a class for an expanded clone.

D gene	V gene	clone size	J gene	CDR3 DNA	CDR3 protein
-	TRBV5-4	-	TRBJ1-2	TGTGCCAGCAGCTCTTATCTCGAGACGGACTATGGCTACACCTTC	CASSSYLETDYGYTF
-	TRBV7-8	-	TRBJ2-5	TGTGCCAGCAGCTTGGCCGGGTCAGAGACCCAGTACTTC	CASSLAGSETQYF
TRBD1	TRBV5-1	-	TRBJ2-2	TGCGCCAGCAGCTTGGGTCCCGAGACAGGGTTCACCGGGGAGCTGTTTTTT	CASSLGPETGFTGELFF
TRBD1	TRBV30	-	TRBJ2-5	TGTGCCTGGGGACAGGGGGCCCAAGAGACCCAGTACTTC	CAWGQGAQETQYF
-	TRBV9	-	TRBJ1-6	TGTGCCAGCAGCGTAGACGTAGACTCCTCACCCCTCCACTTT	CASSVDVDSSPLHF
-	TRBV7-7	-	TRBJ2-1	TGTGCCAGCAGCCCCGACTTTCCGAGCTCCTACAATGAGCAGTTCTTC	CASSPDFPSSYNEQFF
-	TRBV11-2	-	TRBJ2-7	TGTGCCAGCAGCTTAGTGGCAGACTCCTACGAGCAGTACTTC	CASSLVADSYEQYF
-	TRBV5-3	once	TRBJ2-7	TGTGCCAGCAGCTTGGCGGGACAGATATACTACGAGCAGTACTTC	CASSLAGQIYYEQYF
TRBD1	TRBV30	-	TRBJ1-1	TGTGCCTGGAGTAAAAGGGACAGGAACACTGAAGCTTTCTTT	CAWSKRDRNTEAFF
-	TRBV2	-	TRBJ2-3	TGTGCCAGCAGTAGCGGTCTCACAGATACGCAGTATTTT	CASSSGLTDTQYF
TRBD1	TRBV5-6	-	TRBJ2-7	TGTGCCAGCAGCGGGGGACAGATGAAATCCTACGAGCAGTACTTC	CASSGGQMKSYEQYF
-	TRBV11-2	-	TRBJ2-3	TGTGCCAGCAGCCTCAATACGGGGATCACAGATACGCAGTATTTT	CASSLNTGITDTQYF
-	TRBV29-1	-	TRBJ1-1	TGCAGCGTTGAAGTGAACACTGAAGCTTTCTTT	CSVEVNTEAFF
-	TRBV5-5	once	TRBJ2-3	TGTGCCAGCAGTCAGGGGCGGGGAAGCACAGATACGCAGTATTTT	CASSQGRGSTDTQYF
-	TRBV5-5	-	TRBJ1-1	TGTGCCAGCAGACCCCGGAGGGAGGGGGACACTGAAGCTTTCTTT	CASRPRREGDTEAFF
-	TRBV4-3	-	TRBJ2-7	TGCGCCAGCAGCTCCGGATGGGGGACCTACGAGCAGTACTTC	CASSSGWGTYEQYF
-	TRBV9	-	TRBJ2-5	TGTGCCAGCAGCGTAAAATTGGGGGAGACCCAGTACTTC	CASSVKLGETQYF
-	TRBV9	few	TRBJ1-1	TGTGCCAGCAGCGTGGCGGTGAACACTGAAGCTTTCTTT	CASSVAVNTEAFF
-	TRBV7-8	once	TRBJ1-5	TGTGCCAGCAGCCCGGTGGGGGGACTCAGCAATCAGCCCCAGCATTTT	CASSPVGGLSNQPQHF
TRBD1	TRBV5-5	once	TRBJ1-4	TGTGCCAGCAGCTTGACAGGGGGAAATAATGAAAAACTGTTTTTT	CASSLTGGNNEKLFF
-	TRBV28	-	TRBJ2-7	TGTGCCAGCAGTTTCGTTCTAGCCCTTACGACAGTTTCTCTCTACGAGCAGTACTTC	CASSFVLALTTVSLYEQYF
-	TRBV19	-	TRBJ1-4	TGTGCCAGTAGTAGTTCGGGAGGACTGGGTGAAAAACTGTTTTTT	CASSSSGGLGEKLFF